The T cell receptor beta chain described here comes from a study of Graves' ophthalmopathy and Graves' hyperthyroidism. Other autoimmune diseases, uncontrolled infections, pregnancy and lactation each led to patient exclusion. For repertoire sequencing, the TCR beta CDR3 regions were amplified from RNA transcripts. HTBI primers were used in a first-round RT-PCR, which preceded a second-round multiplex PCR. TCRdb re-called the multiplex PCR reads with MiXCR, one entry per CDR3 protein. The repertoire holds about 620,000 distinct CDR3 sequences, roughly 20% seen once, with approximately 6.9% in the top ten. Germline lookup yields CDR1 DFQATT and CDR2 SNEGSKA (reference sequence). CDR3 length: 11 amino acids. The V end was cut by 4 bases, the J end by 5 bases, with 8 bases between. This clonotype appeared many times.

The chain links TRBV20-1 to TRBJ2-5; D is unresolved. Sequencing input: peripheral blood. This TCR came from a woman between 18 and 29 years old with stable Graves' hyperthyroidism. Some clones in this sample may be carry-over from other donors' samples. The CDR3 sequence: CSATHEETQYF. CDR3 DNA sequence: TGCAGTGCTACCCATGAGGAGACCCAGTACTTC.